Listed below are T cell receptor beta chains from one sample, sequenced in a study of T cell changes during pregnancy in multiple sclerosis. Sequenced by immunoSEQ multiplex PCR; TCRdb stores in-frame clones only, minus some. The sample has over 50,000 clones, roughly 90% seen once. The specimen comprised CD4+ T cells from peripheral blood mononuclear cells, sampled after pregnancy. The source of these receptors is a female donor with multiple sclerosis, enrolled in a pregnancy study. Each CDR3 is given with its conserved first and last residue. Fields, in order: J gene, D gene, V gene, clone size, CDR3 DNA, CDR3 protein. The D gene is left open where the match is weak. Size is stated for part of the rows, as once, few or many counts, or as a class when the clone is expanded.

TRBJ1-2 | TRBD1 | TRBV5-1 | once | TGCGCCAGCAGCTCCGGGACAGGGGGCTTGGTTGGCTACACCTTC | CASSSGTGGLVGYTF
TRBJ1-2 | TRBD1 | TRBV6-1 | . | TGTGCCAGCAGCCGAACAGGGGAAAGCTATGGCTACACCTTC | CASSRTGESYGYTF
TRBJ2-1 | TRBD1 | TRBV6-5 | . | TGTGCCAGCAGTTACGGGACAGGGGTAGATGAGCAGTTCTTC | CASSYGTGVDEQFF
TRBJ1-5 | TRBD1 | TRBV30 | . | TGTGCCGCGGACAGGGGCTTCCTTCAGCCCCAGCATTTT | CAADRGFLQPQHF
TRBJ2-7 | TRBD1 | TRBV5-5 | . | TGTGCCAGCAGCTTGTCTCAGGGGGTCGGCTACGAGCAGTACTTC | CASSLSQGVGYEQYF
TRBJ1-1 | . | TRBV28 | . | TGTGCCAGCGACCCTTCTGGGACAAACACTGAAGCTTTCTTT | CASDPSGTNTEAFF
TRBJ1-4 | TRBD1 | TRBV15 | . | TGTGCCACCAGCAGACCAATGGGGACAGGGAGGTTGGGGAAACTGTTTTTT | CATSRPMGTGRLGKLFF
TRBJ1-3 | TRBD1 | TRBV9 | few | TGTGCCAGCAGCCCTGTTGGACAGGTATTGAATGCTGGAAACACCATATATTTT | CASSPVGQVLNAGNTIYF
TRBJ2-7 | TRBD1 | TRBV27 | . | TGTGCCAGCAGTCCGTACAGGGGGTCCCTCGGCGAGCAGTACTTC | CASSPYRGSLGEQYF
TRBJ1-5 | TRBD1 | TRBV18 | . | TGTGCCAGCTCGAAGGACAGGGGAGGGAATCAGCCCCAGCATTTT | CASSKDRGGNQPQHF
TRBJ1-2 | TRBD1 | TRBV28 | . | TGTGCCAGCAGTGGGGACAGGCCTTATGGCTACACCTTC | CASSGDRPYGYTF
TRBJ2-2 | TRBD1 | TRBV27 | . | TGTGCCAGCAGTTCCGGGAGGGACAGGGGATCCGGGGAGCTGTTTTTT | CASSSGRDRGSGELFF
TRBJ2-3 | TRBD2 | TRBV5-1 | . | TGCGCCAGCAGCATAAGCGACCTAGCGGGAGGCACAGATACGCAGTATTTT | CASSISDLAGGTDTQYF
TRBJ2-5 | TRBD2 | TRBV6-5 | . | TGTGCCAGCAGGAGGCTAGCGGGAGTTGAGACCCAGTACTTC | CASRRLAGVETQYF
TRBJ1-1 | . | TRBV18 | . | TGTGCCAGCTCACCATCCCAGATGAACACTGAAGCTTTCTTT | CASSPSQMNTEAFF
TRBJ1-2 | . | TRBV25-1 | . | TGTGCCAGCAGTCCAAGGGGTACAGGGACATACTATGGCTACACCTTC | CASSPRGTGTYYGYTF
TRBJ1-2 | . | TRBV7-2 | . | TGTGCCAGCAGCCAGTTGGCCCCTAACTATGGCTACACCTTC | CASSQLAPNYGYTF
TRBJ1-2 | . | TRBV6-4 | . | TGTGCCAGCAGTGACTCGAATAGGGGCGGCTATGGCTACACCTTC | CASSDSNRGGYGYTF
TRBJ2-1 | TRBD2 | TRBV6-5 | . | TGTGCCAGCAGTTTCTTGACTAGCGGGAGGCCTGGTGAGCAGTTCTTC | CASSFLTSGRPGEQFF
TRBJ2-3 | . | TRBV5-1 | . | TGCGCCAGCAGCTTAGCTGTAAGCACAGATACGCAGTATTTT | CASSLAVSTDTQYF
TRBJ2-3 | TRBD2 | TRBV4-3 | . | TGCGCCAGCAGCCAAGAATGGGGACTAGCATCGGATACGCAGTATTTT | CASSQEWGLASDTQYF
TRBJ2-7 | . | TRBV7-2 | . | TGTGCCAGCAGCTCCCGCGTCCGTTACGAGCAGTACTTC | CASSSRVRYEQYF
TRBJ2-3 | TRBD1 | TRBV2 | . | TGTGCCAGCAGGAGACAGGGGGTGATGGTAGAAACGCAGTATTTT | CASRRQGVMVETQYF
TRBJ2-2 | TRBD2 | TRBV7-3 | . | TGTGCCAGCAGCTTAAGTAGCGGGAGGGAAGCCGGGGAGCTGTTTTTT | CASSLSSGREAGELFF
TRBJ2-2 | TRBD2 | TRBV27 | . | TGTGCCAGCAGTCCGGGACTAGCGGGAGGCGCGAACACCGGGGAGCTGTTTTTT | CASSPGLAGGANTGELFF
TRBJ1-2 | TRBD1 | TRBV18 | once | TGTGCCAGTGGACAGGGGACAGGGATCTATGGCTACACCTTC | CASGQGTGIYGYTF
TRBJ2-3 | TRBD2 | TRBV11-2 | . | TGTGCCAGCATCAAGGGACTAGCGGGCACAGATACGCAGTATTTT | CASIKGLAGTDTQYF
TRBJ1-2 | TRBD1 | TRBV19 | . | TGTGCCAGTAGCGTGAGGGACAGAAGCTACACCTTC | CASSVRDRSYTF
TRBJ2-5 | TRBD1 | TRBV29-1 | . | TGCAGCGTTGAAGATCCGGACAGGGGGGTCGAGACCCAGTACTTC | CSVEDPDRGVETQYF
TRBJ2-1 | . | TRBV7-8 | . | TGTGCCAGCAGCTTAGTCGACGGGAGTCAAGGTTACAATGAGCAGTTCTTC | CASSLVDGSQGYNEQFF
TRBJ2-1 | . | TRBV6-1 | . | TGTGCCAGCAGTGAGGGGGCACTTTACAATGAGCAGTTCTTC | CASSEGALYNEQFF
TRBJ1-1 | TRBD1 | TRBV7-9 | once | TGTGCCAGCAACAGAGGGGGGACAGGGAACACTGAAGCTTTCTTT | CASNRGGTGNTEAFF
TRBJ2-7 | TRBD1 | TRBV7-9 | . | TGTGCCAGCAGCCGGGACAGGGGTTTTCTCGAGCAGTACTTC | CASSRDRGFLEQYF
TRBJ1-1 | TRBD1 | TRBV28 | few | TGTGCCAGCAGCTTCGGACAGGGTGAAGCTTTCTTT | CASSFGQGEAFF
TRBJ2-5 | . | TRBV29-1 | . | TGCAGCGTTGAGGGCAATTGGAAGACCCAGTACTTC | CSVEGNWKTQYF
TRBJ1-1 | . | TRBV10-3 | . | TGTGCCATAGGAGAGACGCGCCCAAACACTGAAGCTTTCTTT | CAIGETRPNTEAFF
TRBJ1-2 | . | TRBV6-5 | . | TGTGCCAGCAGTTTTGGCGGGACTAACTATGGCTACACCTTC | CASSFGGTNYGYTF
TRBJ2-1 | . | TRBV7-6 | . | TGTGCCAGCAGCTTAGGCAGACTCTCCTACAATGAGCAGTTCTTC | CASSLGRLSYNEQFF
TRBJ2-1 | TRBD1 | TRBV5-4 | . | TGTGCCAGCAGCTTGGCCCCGGACAGGGCTCCGAGCTCCTACAATGAGCAGTTCTTC | CASSLAPDRAPSSYNEQFF
TRBJ1-1 | . | TRBV7-9 | . | TGTGCCAGCAGCCCGAGGGCGGCTGACACTGAAGCTTTCTTT | CASSPRAADTEAFF
TRBJ2-7 | . | TRBV7-2 | . | TGTGCCAGCAGCGGAGAGAGGCTTAGCTCCTACGAGCAGTACTTC | CASSGERLSSYEQYF
TRBJ2-7 | TRBD2 | TRBV28 | . | TGTGCCAGTTCAGGGGCGGGAGGGGCCTACGAGCAGTACTTC | CASSGAGGAYEQYF
TRBJ2-1 | . | TRBV4-3 | once | TGCGCCAGCAGCCAAGATGCGACAAGCTCCTACAATGAGCAGTTCTTC | CASSQDATSSYNEQFF
TRBJ2-7 | TRBD1 | TRBV18 | . | TGTGCCAGCTCACCACCGAGCGACAGGGTCTACGAGCAGTACTTC | CASSPPSDRVYEQYF
TRBJ1-5 | . | TRBV5-6 | . | TGTGCCAGCAGCTTAAATGGGCGTTATCAGCCCCAGCATTTT | CASSLNGRYQPQHF
TRBJ2-2 | . | TRBV12-5 | . | TGTGCTAGCTCTCAGGACTTTGGGGAGCTGTTTTTT | CASSQDFGELFF
TRBJ1-3 | . | TRBV2 | . | TGTGCCAGCAGCACAGGAAACACCATATATTTT | CASSTGNTIYF
TRBJ2-5 | . | TRBV6-1 | . | TGTGCCAGCAGCAATATGCGCCGCGAGACCCAGTACTTC | CASSNMRRETQYF
TRBJ1-2 | TRBD1 | TRBV5-5 | . | TGTGCCAGCAGCCTCCAGGGGGCCCTTAGGACCTTC | CASSLQGALRTF
TRBJ2-7 | . | TRBV4-3 | . | TGCGCCAGCAGCCAGGACAGTCCTCAGATATCCTACGAGCAGTACTTC | CASSQDSPQISYEQYF
TRBJ2-5 | . | TRBV7-9 | . | TGTGCCAGCAGAGCCCAAGAGACCCAGTACTTC | CASRAQETQYF
TRBJ2-5 | TRBD1 | TRBV5-3 | . | TGTGCCAGAAGCTTGACAGGACAGGAAGAGACCCAGTACTTC | CARSLTGQEETQYF
TRBJ1-3 | . | TRBV19 | . | TGTGCCAGTAGTTTCCGCGCAAGGACACTAGCCTCTGGAAACACCATATATTTT | CASSFRARTLASGNTIYF